A selection of T cell receptor beta chains follows, all from one sample in a study of T cell responses to AZD1222 COVID-19 vaccine. Clones were read by immunoSEQ multiplex PCR, and TCRdb kept only the in-frame ones, dropping some. The data show 110,000 to 150,000 clones, with 70% to 90% seen just once and around 8% held by the top ten. The material sequenced was peripheral blood, taken on day 0 of AZD1222 vaccination. The receptors derive from an adult in good health. Each CDR3 is given with its conserved first and last residue. D genes are given only for firm matches. Size is omitted from some rows. Given values are once, few, many or a class for expanded clones.

TRBJ1-5,-,TRBD1,TRBV6-5,CASSPDRDRPQHF,TGTGCCAGCAGTCCCGACAGGGATAGGCCCCAGCATTTT
TRBJ2-5,-,-,TRBV12-3/TRBV12-4,CASSLTQETQYF,TGTGCCAGCAGTTTAACCCAAGAGACCCAGTACTTC
TRBJ2-7,-,-,TRBV2,CASIRGLSSYEQYF,TGTGCCAGCATAAGGGGCCTAAGCTCCTACGAGCAGTACTTC
TRBJ1-1,-,-,TRBV6-5,CASSSDWNTEAFF,TGTGCCAGCAGCTCGGACTGGAACACTGAAGCTTTCTTT
TRBJ2-1,-,TRBD1,TRBV27,CASSTRTGDYNEQFF,TGTGCCAGCAGTACTCGGACAGGGGACTACAATGAGCAGTTCTTC
TRBJ1-1,-,TRBD1,TRBV5-8,CASSLLRGTGELLDTEAFF,TGTGCCAGCAGCTTGTTGCGCGGGACAGGGGAACTTTTGGACACTGAAGCTTTCTTT
TRBJ1-1,-,-,TRBV30,CAWGENRNTEAFF,TGTGCCTGGGGGGAGAACAGAAACACTGAAGCTTTCTTT
TRBJ2-1,-,TRBD2,TRBV29-1,CSVSGGTDFYNEQFF,TGCAGCGTCTCGGGGGGGACCGACTTCTACAATGAGCAGTTCTTC
TRBJ2-7,-,-,TRBV10-3,CAISESGQVYEQYF,TGTGCCATCAGTGAGTCGGGGCAGGTCTACGAGCAGTACTTC
TRBJ1-3,-,-,TRBV12-3/TRBV12-4,CASSPGVGDTIYF,TGTGCCAGCAGCCCCGGGGTCGGGGACACCATATATTTT
TRBJ1-1,once,-,TRBV5-1,CASVPEPLNTEAFF,TGCGCCAGCGTGCCCGAACCGTTGAACACTGAAGCTTTCTTT
TRBJ1-1,-,-,TRBV7-9,CASSPEGWGITAFF,TGTGCCAGCAGCCCGGAAGGTTGGGGCATTACAGCTTTCTTT
TRBJ2-1,-,-,TRBV27,CASSSHPGPGGEQFF,TGTGCCAGCAGTTCGCATCCGGGACCCGGAGGCGAGCAGTTCTTC
TRBJ2-7,once,TRBD1,TRBV7-8,CASSLGTGLLYEQYF,TGTGCCAGCAGCTTAGGGACAGGGCTCCTCTACGAGCAGTACTTC
TRBJ2-3,-,TRBD2,TRBV7-2,CASSWVSGGDTQYF,TGTGCCAGCAGCTGGGTTAGCGGGGGAGATACGCAGTATTTT
TRBJ2-7,-,TRBD2,TRBV18,CASSPLAGGPNEQYF,TGTGCCAGCTCACCATTAGCGGGGGGGCCTAACGAGCAGTACTTC
TRBJ2-3,once,TRBD1,TRBV18,CASSPLGQLTTDTQYF,TGTGCCAGCTCACCTTTGGGACAGCTAACCACAGATACGCAGTATTTT
TRBJ2-7,-,TRBD1,TRBV5-1,CASSRQGAYSSEQYF,TGCGCCAGCAGCCGACAGGGGGCTTATAGCTCCGAGCAGTACTTC
TRBJ2-7,-,-,TRBV3-1/TRBV3-2,CASSQGGNPSYEQYF,TGTGCCAGCAGCCAAGGGGGGAACCCATCCTACGAGCAGTACTTC
TRBJ1-6,-,TRBD1,TRBV18,CASSKDRVAGLNSPLHF,TGTGCCAGCTCAAAGGACAGGGTGGCTGGTTTAAATTCACCCCTCCACTTT
TRBJ2-1,-,-,TRBV2,CASNTNVYNEQFF,TGTGCCAGCAACACAAATGTTTACAATGAGCAGTTCTTC
TRBJ1-5,-,-,TRBV19,CASTAGTGNNQPQHF,TGTGCCAGTACTGCCGGGACCGGGAACAATCAGCCCCAGCATTTT
TRBJ1-6,-,TRBD1,TRBV28,CASSPGKGASYNSPLHF,TGTGCCAGCAGCCCCGGGAAGGGGGCCTCCTATAATTCACCCCTCCACTTT
TRBJ2-5,few,-,TRBV5-4,CASSLNPGETQYF,TGTGCCAGCAGCTTGAACCCGGGAGAGACCCAGTACTTC
TRBJ2-3,once,-,TRBV12-3/TRBV12-4,CASMWAGTDTQYF,TGTGCCAGCATGTGGGCGGGCACAGATACGCAGTATTTT
TRBJ2-7,-,TRBD2,TRBV14,CASSQDPPSGGRYEQYF,TGTGCCAGCAGCCAAGATCCGCCTAGCGGGGGGCGTTACGAGCAGTACTTC
TRBJ1-4,-,-,TRBV2,CATRADINEKLFF,TGTGCCACAAGGGCGGATATTAATGAAAAACTGTTTTTT
TRBJ1-2,-,-,TRBV30,CAWSPPGVGGYTF,TGTGCCTGGAGTCCTCCGGGAGTAGGGGGCTACACCTTC
TRBJ1-2,-,-,TRBV3-1/TRBV3-2,CASSRPTALGGYTF,TGTGCCAGCAGCCGCCCGACAGCCCTGGGGGGCTACACCTTC
TRBJ1-5,-,TRBD1,TRBV7-9,CASSLEQGVRHF,TGTGCCAGCAGCTTAGAACAGGGGGTTCGGCATTTT
TRBJ2-2,-,-,TRBV9,CASSRNTGELFF,TGTGCCAGCAGCCGAAACACCGGGGAGCTGTTTTTT
TRBJ2-2,-,-,TRBV5-1,CASSLATVQNTGELFF,TGCGCCAGCAGCTTGGCCACCGTACAAAACACCGGGGAGCTGTTTTTT
TRBJ1-2,-,TRBD1,TRBV4-2,CASSQDQGGGKGYTF,TGTGCCAGCAGCCAAGATCAGGGGGGCGGAAAAGGCTACACCTTC
TRBJ2-7,-,-,TRBV6-5,CAAGLTFYEQYF,TGTGCCGCGGGACTGACCTTCTACGAGCAGTACTTC
TRBJ1-1,-,-,TRBV3-1/TRBV3-2,CASSQLGLGAFF,TGTGCCAGCAGCCAACTGGGGCTCGGAGCTTTCTTT
TRBJ1-4,few,TRBD1,TRBV7-9,CASSIPGQGEGEKLFF,TGTGCCAGCAGCATACCAGGACAGGGTGAAGGCGAAAAACTGTTTTTT
TRBJ1-1,-,-,TRBV11-2,CASSPYMNTEAFF,TGTGCCAGCAGCCCTTACATGAACACTGAAGCTTTCTTT
TRBJ2-7,-,TRBD2,TRBV30,CAWSSGLAFSHF,TGTGCCTGGAGTTCCGGACTAGCGTTTAGTCACTTC
TRBJ2-1,-,-,TRBV7-6,CASSLVTGTYNEQFF,TGTGCCAGCAGCTTAGTTACAGGGACCTACAATGAGCAGTTCTTC
TRBJ2-2,-,-,TRBV7-2,CASSLFGILAGELFF,TGTGCCAGCAGCTTATTCGGAATTCTCGCCGGGGAGCTGTTTTTT
TRBJ2-1,-,TRBD2,TRBV5-8,CASSLLRGLAGIDEQFF,TGTGCCAGCAGCTTGTTAAGGGGACTAGCGGGGATCGATGAGCAGTTCTTC
TRBJ2-3,-,TRBD2,TRBV6-4,CASSVLAGGLTDTQYF,TGTGCCAGCAGTGTTTTAGCGGGGGGGCTCACAGATACGCAGTATTTT
TRBJ2-3,-,TRBD2,TRBV3-1/TRBV3-2,CASSRAGAGDTQYF,TGTGCCAGCAGCCGAGCGGGAGCAGGGGATACGCAGTATTTT
TRBJ1-6,-,-,TRBV19,CASRSEGTANSPLHF,TGTGCCAGTAGATCCGAGGGGACGGCAAATTCACCCCTCCACTTT
TRBJ2-1,-,TRBD1,TRBV11-3,CASSRGQGTYNEQFF,TGTGCCAGCAGCAGAGGACAGGGAACCTACAATGAGCAGTTCTTC
TRBJ1-6,-,-,TRBV25-1,CASSALGAGYNSPLHF,TGTGCCAGCAGTGCCCTAGGGGCTGGCTATAATTCACCCCTCCACTTT
TRBJ2-7,-,-,TRBV30,CAWRTPGHTIYEQYF,TGTGCCTGGAGAACTCCGGGACATACGATCTACGAGCAGTACTTC
TRBJ2-5,-,TRBD1,TRBV3-1/TRBV3-2,CASSPTGLQETQYF,TGTGCCAGCAGCCCGACAGGGCTTCAAGAGACCCAGTACTTC
TRBJ1-1,-,TRBD1,TRBV5-1,CASSLQGTGDWNTEAFF,TGCGCCAGCAGCTTACAAGGGACAGGGGATTGGAACACTGAAGCTTTCTTT
TRBJ2-1,once,-,TRBV6-6,CASMGDRGEQFF,TGTGCCAGCATGGGGGATCGGGGCGAGCAGTTCTTC
TRBJ1-4,-,TRBD1,TRBV9,CASSRDSDEKLFF,TGTGCCAGCAGCCGGGACAGTGATGAAAAACTGTTTTTT
TRBJ1-2,-,-,TRBV24-1,CATGDAGRRGYTF,TGTGCCACCGGGGATGCGGGCAGGCGTGGCTACACCTTC
TRBJ2-7,-,-,TRBV7-9,CASGDDGPPYEQYF,TGTGCCAGCGGTGATGACGGGCCACCCTACGAGCAGTACTTC
TRBJ2-7,-,-,TRBV5-1,CASSYLGGNEQYF,TGCGCCAGCAGCTACTTAGGGGGGAACGAGCAGTACTTC
TRBJ1-6,-,-,TRBV11-3,CASSLGFANSPLHF,TGTGCCAGCAGCTTAGGGTTCGCAAATTCACCCCTCCACTTT
TRBJ1-1,-,-,TRBV28,CASSLNPMNTEAFF,TGTGCCAGCAGTTTAAATCCTATGAACACTGAAGCTTTCTTT
TRBJ2-3,-,-,TRBV27,CASSPRSLAGYTDTQYF,TGTGCCAGCAGTCCTCGGTCCCTCGCGGGCTACACAGATACGCAGTATTTT
TRBJ1-2,-,TRBD1,TRBV27,CASSFLGQVGYTF,TGTGCCAGCAGTTTCCTTGGACAGGTTGGCTACACCTTC
TRBJ1-2,-,-,TRBV12-3/TRBV12-4,CASSLEGDGYTF,TGTGCCAGCAGTCTGGAGGGAGATGGCTACACCTTC